The clone carrying this T cell receptor beta chain was detected only a few times. The data were taken from a study of sequential checkpoint blockade in melanoma. About the study: DNA from 95 or so pretreatment tumor samples underwent TCRβ immunosequencing. Over 20 patients had matched tumor biopsies before treatment and at week 13 after nivolumab or ipilimumab alone.

Treatment meaning: randomized to nivolumab then ipilimumab (arm A) or the reverse (arm B). The CDR3 totals 15 residues. TCRdb's copy holds only in-frame clones and misses some; the assay was immunoSEQ multiplex PCR. Of roughly 3,000 clones listed, about 30% were seen once; the top ten hold roughly a tenth. J is TRBJ1-1 and V is TRBV7-5; TRBD1, the table's D call, lacks a check against the DNA. TRBV7-5 is noted as a pseudogene. This sample comprised tumor tissue (inferred from file names), obtained from a patient given nivolumab and ipilimumab in sequence. This TCR derives from a human donor with melanoma. The CDR3 reads CASRRQGQAYTEAFF. In DNA, the CDR3 is TGTGCCAGCCGACGACAGGGTCAGGCCTACACTGAAGCTTTCTTT.